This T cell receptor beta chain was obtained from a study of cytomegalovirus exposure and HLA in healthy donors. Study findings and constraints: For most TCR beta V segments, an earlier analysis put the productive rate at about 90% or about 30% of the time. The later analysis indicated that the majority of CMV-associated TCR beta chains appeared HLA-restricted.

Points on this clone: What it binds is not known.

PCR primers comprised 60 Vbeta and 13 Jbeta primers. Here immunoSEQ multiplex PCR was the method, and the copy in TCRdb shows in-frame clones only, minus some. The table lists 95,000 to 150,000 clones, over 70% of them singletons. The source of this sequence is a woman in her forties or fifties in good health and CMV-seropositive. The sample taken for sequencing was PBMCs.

Here the CDR3 DNA reads TGTGCCTGGGGTCATCAGGGCAATCAGCCCCAGCATTTT. It codes for CAWGHQGNQPQHF. The chain uses TRBV30 and TRBJ1-5; D gene unclear. The CDR3 has 13 residues. Germline V gives CDR1 GTSNPN, CDR2 SVGIG (reference sequence). V lost 5 bases, J lost 2 bases, and 10 bases lay in between.